This TCR beta chain was recovered during a study of identical twins. In its sample, this clonotype was seen a few times. Its antigen is still unknown. Germline V gene sequence: CDR1 SNHLY, CDR2 FYNNEI. With V trimmed by 8 bases and J by 4 bases, 12 bases remained unmatched. CDR3 length equals 15 residues. Each CDR3 protein is one row after TCRdb ran MiXCR on the 5' RACE reads. The data contain roughly 290,000 distinct CDR3 sequences, 8.5% to 9.5% of them singletons. The study, taken as a whole, reports: The study found that models underestimated out-of-frame TCR alpha sharing in monozygotic twins.

These data were also filed under a second study, of yellow fever vaccine responses in identical twins.

Sequenced input: CD8+ T cells sorted from blood. The chain combines TRBV2 with TRBJ2-7, with TRBD2 matching 9 bases. The receptor's source is a woman aged 18-30 years in good health. The CDR3 protein is CASSTRLADRYEQYF. The CDR3 nucleotides read TGTGCCAGCTCGACAAGACTAGCGGACCGATACGAGCAGTACTTC.